Presented here are 27 T cell receptor beta chains from one specimen sequenced in a study of blood T cell repertoires in COVID-19 (dated by TCRdb to the early 2020s). The method behind the library was the immunoSEQ multiplex PCR assay. The table was pulled from immuneACCESS by TCRdb, which kept in-frame rearrangements only. Such tables lose some clones; where checked, under half of the loss comes from unresolved V genes, and the rest has no known cause. The sample has some 250,000 clones on record, just under 85% of them singletons. More than 8% of the sample belongs to the ten largest clones. The sequenced material came from peripheral blood. Receptors originate from a woman at least 80 years old with acute or convalescent COVID-19.

This chain joins TRBV6-6 and TRBJ2-7, with 12 bases matching TRBD2. V trimming: 5 bases; J trimming: 2 bases; junction bases outside the gene matches: 7. The CDR3 totals 16 residues. Germline V gene sequence: CDR1 MNHNY, CDR2 SVGAGI (reference sequence). The DNA of the CDR3 is TGTGCCAGCAGTGGGTCCACTAGCGGGGGGCCCTACGAGCAGTACTTC. This encodes CASSGSTSGGPYEQYF.

The table lists this clone with a few counts. The CDR3 region has the DNA TGTGCCAGCAGTGACGGACCCGGGGAGAGTCTCGTCGATCAGCCCCAGCATTTT. This codes for CASSDGPGESLVDQPQHF. The V and J genes are TRBV28 and TRBJ1-5, with D unresolved. Germline V gene data show CDR1 as MDHEN and CDR2 as SYDVKM. Trimming cost V 5 bases and J 5 bases, with 25 bases left between them. The CDR3 is 18 residues long.

This chain links TRBV12-3 or TRBV12-4 with TRBJ1-2, with D perhaps TRBD1 (5 bases). The CDR3 has 13 residues. Trimming removed 3 bases at V and 7 bases at J, with 12 bases between. CDR3 region: CASSFVQAFGYTF. The CDR3 DNA reads as TGTGCCAGCAGTTTTGTACAGGCGTTTGGCTACACCTTC.

The table lists this clone with a count of one. This chain connects TRBV6-6 to TRBJ2-1; maybe TRBD1 (5 bases). CDR1 MNHNY and CDR2 SVGAGI come from the germline V gene (reference sequence). V was trimmed by 4 bases and J by 5 bases, leaving 9 bases between them. This CDR3 is built from 13 residues. CDR3 DNA: TGTGCCAGCAGTTCATACAGGAACAATGAGCAGTTCTTC. Amino acids: CASSSYRNNEQFF.

V is TRBV2 and J is TRBJ2-2; the match to TRBD2 covers 15 bases. The V segment lost 5 bases and the J segment 4 bases; nucleotides outside the gene matches: 11. The CDR3 is 19 residues long. The germline CDR1 and CDR2 sequences are SNHLY and FYNNEI. CDR3 sequence (DNA): TGTGCCAGCAGTAGAATCGGACTAGCGGGGGGGCCGGGCACCGGGGAGCTGTTTTTT. Its protein is CASSRIGLAGGPGTGELFF.

The chain carries TRBV5-1 and TRBJ1-4, with D possibly TRBD1 on 6 matching bases. Germline assignment: CDR1 SGHRS and CDR2 YFSETQ. Trimming cost V 4 bases and J 8 bases, with 21 bases left between them. The CDR3 has 16 amino acids. The CDR3 DNA follows: TGCGCCAGCAGCAGCGGCCAGGGAGGGGGGATGGAAAAACTGTTTTTT. This translates into CASSSGQGGGMEKLFF.

The chain links TRBV27 to TRBJ1-5; D is perhaps TRBD1 (5 bases). V lost 7 bases to trimming and J lost 6 bases, with 28 bases between them. Per germline, CDR1 MNHEY and CDR2 SMNVEV (reference sequence). The CDR3 runs 18 residues. The CDR3 nucleotides are TGTGCCAGCAACTCGCGCGGGGCAGGGCTACTTCTTAGTCAGCCCCAGCATTTT. It codes for CASNSRGAGLLLSQPQHF.

J is TRBJ2-5 and V is TRBV7-9, with D hard to call. CDR1 is SEHNR, CDR2 FQNEAQ, per germline (reference sequence). CDR3 length: 13 amino acids. Trimming pared 1 base from V and 1 base from J, leaving 4 bases between. CDR3 protein: CASSLDTQETQYF. The CDR3 DNA is TGTGCCAGCAGCTTAGACACCCAAGAGACCCAGTACTTC.

V gene TRBV6-5 combines with J gene TRBJ2-7; the D gene is possibly TRBD2 (5 bases). Trimming pared 7 bases from V and 3 bases from J, leaving 13 bases between. Germline V gene lookup returns CDR1 MNHEY and CDR2 SVGAGI. CDR3 size: 13 residues. As DNA, the CDR3 is TGTGCCAGCACGAGCAAGGGAGTCTACGAGCAGTACTTC. Encoded protein: CASTSKGVYEQYF.

As regards this clone: Distinct nucleotide sequences in the sample also encode this CDR3. The chain employs TRBV18 and TRBJ1-5, with D unresolved. Trimming took 3 bases from V and 7 from J, leaving 7 bases between them. The V gene's germline CDR1 is KGHSH and CDR2 LQKENI. The CDR3 consists of 12 residues. For the CDR3, the DNA is TGTGCCAGCTCACCGGCGGGGCAGCCCCAGCATTTT. It yields the protein CASSPAGQPQHF.

The V and J genes are TRBV3-1 (or the pseudogene TRBV3-2) and TRBJ2-1; D possibly corresponds to TRBD2 (6 bases). Per the germline V gene, CDR1 is LGHDT and CDR2 is YNNKEL (reference sequence). The CDR3 is 17 amino acids. V was shortened by 4 bases and J by 8 bases, with 24 bases between the two germline ends. CDR3 protein: CASSLAGSRLGSDEQFF. The CDR3 DNA follows: TGTGCCAGCAGCCTGGCGGGATCGAGGCTCGGCAGCGATGAGCAGTTCTTC.

In this sample, this clone turned up a few times. The chain is built from TRBV6-6 and TRBJ2-3, with 8 bases identical to TRBD2. J lost 3 bases, V lost 4 bases, and 9 bases had no gene match. This CDR3 has 16 amino acids. The germline CDR1 and CDR2 sequences are MNHNY and SVGAGI (reference sequence). CDR3 coding DNA: TGTGCCAGCAGTTTTTGGGAGCGGGGGCCGACAGATACGCAGTATTTT. This translates into CASSFWERGPTDTQYF.

This chain joins TRBV2 and TRBJ2-7, with 9 bases matching TRBD1. The ends lost 6 bases at V and 8 bases at J; junction bases unmatched: 11. The CDR3 length is 14 residues. Per germline, CDR1 SNHLY and CDR2 FYNNEI. CDR3 DNA: TGTGCCAGCAGCCCCCCGGGACAGGGTAACAAGCAGTACTTC. This encodes CASSPPGQGNKQYF.

This clone was detected a few times. This rearrangement joins TRBV5-5 to TRBJ1-2, with 8 bases lining up with TRBD1. The CDR3 length is 15 residues. V trimming: 4 bases; J trimming: 6 bases; junction bases outside the gene matches: 11. Looked up from germline, CDR1 is SGHKS and CDR2 is YYEKEE (reference sequence). In DNA, the CDR3 is TGTGCCAGCAGCCGCTCCCCAGGGGGCGAGGATGGCTACACCTTC. Its protein product is CASSRSPGGEDGYTF.

This clone occurred once. The J gene is TRBJ2-1, the V gene TRBV13; TRBD1 matches 10 bases. CDR1 and CDR2 from the germline V gene are PRHDT and FYEKMQ (reference sequence). This CDR3 region has 15 residues. V lost 6 bases to trimming and J lost 7 bases; unmatched junction nucleotides: 9. In nucleotides, the CDR3 is TGTGCCAGCAGACCATGGACAGGGGGGTGGAATGAGCAGTTCTTC. It yields the protein CASRPWTGGWNEQFF.

The sample holds one count of this clone. The gene calls are TRBV5-1 and TRBJ2-7; tentatively, D is TRBD1 (6 bases). Trimming took 4 bases from V and 7 from J, leaving 9 bases between them. This CDR3 has 11 residues. The germline V gene encodes CDR1 SGHRS and CDR2 YFSETQ. The CDR3 region has the DNA TGCGCCAGCAGCGGAGGACAGGAGCAGTACTTC. Its protein is CASSGGQEQYF.

The J gene is TRBJ1-1, the V gene TRBV28, with a possible D match to TRBD1 (5 bases). Trimming left V 5 bases short and J 1 base short, with 14 bases between. The CDR3 totals 15 residues. Per the germline V gene, CDR1 is MDHEN and CDR2 is SYDVKM. This CDR3 is CASSRRMGGNTEAFF. CDR3 coding DNA: TGTGCCAGCAGTCGCAGGATGGGGGGGAACACTGAAGCTTTCTTT.

This clone showed up many times. The rearrangement links TRBV5-6 to TRBJ1-5, with 7 bases that match TRBD1. The CDR3 extends over 16 amino acids. Germline trimming cut 3 bases from V and 2 bases from J; bases unmatched to any gene: 8. Germline CDR1 and CDR2: SGHDT and YYEEEE. This chain's CDR3 is CASSSYRGEGNQPQHF. In DNA form, the CDR3 reads TGTGCCAGCAGCTCGTACAGGGGAGAAGGCAATCAGCCCCAGCATTTT.

DNA for the CDR3: TGTGCCACCAATGCGGGCCGCTCTGGAAACACCATATATTTT. Amino acids: CATNAGRSGNTIYF. The chain joins TRBV15 to TRBJ1-3, with D unresolved. Deletions cut 7 bases from V and 0 bases from J, with 10 bases between. CDR3 size: 14 residues. Germline V gene lookup returns CDR1 LNHNV and CDR2 YYDKDF (reference sequence).

The CDR3 coding sequence is TGTGCCAGCTCACCTTTCGGACAGGGGATTGAAGCTTTCTTT. Protein product: CASSPFGQGIEAFF. The chain is built from TRBV18 and TRBJ1-1; 9 bases are a match to TRBD1. V dropped 3 bases and J dropped 7; count of bases not matched to a gene: 6. Germline values: CDR1 KGHSH, CDR2 LQKENI. The CDR3 has 14 amino acids.

This clone was detected only a few times. The gene calls are TRBV2 and TRBJ1-2, with 7 bases aligning to TRBD1. CDR1 SNHLY and CDR2 FYNNEI come from the germline V gene. The CDR3 totals 13 residues. V lost 2 bases and J lost 8; bases outside the gene matches: 5. In nucleotides, the CDR3 is TGTGCCAGCAGTGAAAGCAGGGGGAACGGCTACACCTTC. Translating it yields CASSESRGNGYTF.

The chain has TRBV13 and TRBJ2-3, with 15 bases identical to TRBD2. V shed 5 bases, J shed 0 bases, and the junction held 3 bases outside the gene matches. The germline V gene encodes CDR1 PRHDT and CDR2 FYEKMQ (reference sequence). The CDR3 is made up of 17 amino acids. CDR3 sequence reads: CASSLGLAGGSTDTQYF. Written as DNA, the CDR3 is TGTGCCAGCAGCCTGGGACTAGCGGGGGGAAGCACAGATACGCAGTATTTT.

The chain is built from TRBV2 and TRBJ2-3; D possibly corresponds to TRBD2 (5 bases). V lost 5 bases and J lost 5, with 5 bases in between. Germline V CDR1 and CDR2: SNHLY, FYNNEI. The CDR3 extends over 11 amino acids. CDR3 amino acids: CASSSGDTQYF. In DNA form, the CDR3 reads TGTGCCAGCAGTAGCGGAGATACGCAGTATTTT.

The rearrangement joins TRBV15 to TRBJ2-5; a weak D match, TRBD2 (7 bases). Germline CDR1 reads LNHNV; CDR2 reads YYDKDF (reference sequence). CDR3 size: 14 residues. The V gene lost 3 bases and the J gene lost 5 bases, with 13 bases spanning the gap. DNA for the CDR3: TGTGCCACCAGCAGGGCGGGGGCCCGGGAGACCCAGTACTTC. Translation: CATSRAGARETQYF.

This chain connects TRBV29-1 to TRBJ2-5; 8 positions agree with TRBD1. CDR3 length: 12 residues. J was trimmed by 5 bases and V by 7 bases; bases with no gene match: 6. In germline, CDR1 is SQVTM, CDR2 ANQGSEA. The CDR3 spells CSGGQGLETQYF. CDR3 DNA sequence: TGCAGCGGCGGACAGGGATTGGAGACCCAGTACTTC.

The rearrangement links TRBV12-3 or TRBV12-4 to TRBJ1-5; D not resolved. There are 13 residues in the CDR3. Trimming took 6 bases from V and 4 from J, leaving 10 bases between them. CDR3 region: CASSWARNQPQHF. CDR3 in DNA: TGTGCCAGCAGCTGGGCCCGAAATCAGCCCCAGCATTTT.

The rearrangement uses TRBV10-3 and TRBJ2-5, with D possibly matching TRBD1 (6 bases). Trimming left V 4 bases short and J 4 bases short, with 22 bases between. The CDR3 has 17 amino acids. In germline, CDR1 is ENHRY, CDR2 SYGVKD. The CDR3 loop is CAISGGRDLQGRETQYF. In DNA, the CDR3 is TGTGCCATCAGTGGGGGCAGGGACCTCCAGGGGCGAGAGACCCAGTACTTC.